The present T cell receptor beta chain was sequenced within a study of T-cell reconstitution after alpha-beta-depleted transplantation in children. TCRbeta library construction was performed incorporating unique molecular identifiers. TCRdb fed the PCR reads into MiXCR, producing one record per CDR3 protein. Among around 530,000 distinct CDR3 sequences listed, about 30% were seen once. The germline CDR1 and CDR2 sequences are DFQATT and SNEGSKA (reference sequence). The length of the CDR3 is 14 residues. V lost 1 base and J lost 3; bases outside the gene matches: 3. The rearrangement joins TRBV20-1 to TRBJ2-5, with TRBD1 identical over 9 bases. The input for sequencing was PBMCs from the stem cell graft donor, taken from the stem cell graft. The receptor was isolated from a human donor who donated a stem cell graft to a child with aplastic anemia. The CDR3 protein is CSARGRDREETQYF. The CDR3 nucleotides read TGCAGTGCTAGAGGCAGGGACAGGGAAGAGACCCAGTACTTC.